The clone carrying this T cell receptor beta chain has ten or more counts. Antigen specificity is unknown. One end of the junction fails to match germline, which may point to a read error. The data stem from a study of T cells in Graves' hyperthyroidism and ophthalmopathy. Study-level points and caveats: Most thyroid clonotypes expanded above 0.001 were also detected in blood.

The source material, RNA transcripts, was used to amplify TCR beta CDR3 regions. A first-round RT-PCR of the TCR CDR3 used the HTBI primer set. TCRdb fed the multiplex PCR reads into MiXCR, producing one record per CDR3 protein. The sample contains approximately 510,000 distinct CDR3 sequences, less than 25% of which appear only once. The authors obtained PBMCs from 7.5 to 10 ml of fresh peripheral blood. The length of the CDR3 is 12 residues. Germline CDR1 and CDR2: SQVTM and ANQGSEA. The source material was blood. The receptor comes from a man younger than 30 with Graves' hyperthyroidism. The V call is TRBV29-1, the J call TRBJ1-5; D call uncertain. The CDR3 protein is CSVKEGNQPQHF. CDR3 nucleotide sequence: TGCAGCGTTAAAGAGGGCAATCAGCCCCAGCATTTT. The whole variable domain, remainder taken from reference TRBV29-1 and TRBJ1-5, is SAVISQKPSRDICQRGTSLTIQCQVDSQVTMMFWYRQQPGQSLTLIATANQGSEATYESGFVIDKFPISRPNLTFSTLTVSNMSPEDSSIYLCSVKEGNQPQHFGDGTRLSIL.